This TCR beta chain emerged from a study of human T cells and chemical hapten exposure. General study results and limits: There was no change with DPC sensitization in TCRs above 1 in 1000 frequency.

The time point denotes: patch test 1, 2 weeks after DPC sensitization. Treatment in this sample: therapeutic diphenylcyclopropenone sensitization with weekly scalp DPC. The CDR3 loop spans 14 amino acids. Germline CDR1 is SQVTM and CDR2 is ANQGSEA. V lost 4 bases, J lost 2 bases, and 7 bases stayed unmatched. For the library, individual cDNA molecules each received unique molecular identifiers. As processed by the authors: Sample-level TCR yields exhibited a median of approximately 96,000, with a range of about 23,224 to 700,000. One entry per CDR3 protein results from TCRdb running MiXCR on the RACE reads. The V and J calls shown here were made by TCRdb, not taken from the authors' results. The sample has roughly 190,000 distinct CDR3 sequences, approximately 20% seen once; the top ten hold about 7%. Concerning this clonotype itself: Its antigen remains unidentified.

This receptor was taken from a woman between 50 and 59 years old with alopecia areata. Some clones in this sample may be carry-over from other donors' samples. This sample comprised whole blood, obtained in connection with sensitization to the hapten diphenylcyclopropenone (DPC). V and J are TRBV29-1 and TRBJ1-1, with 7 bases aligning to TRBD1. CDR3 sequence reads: CSVVLGTVNTEAFF. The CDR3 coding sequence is TGCAGCGTTGTACTCGGGACAGTCAACACTGAAGCTTTCTTT.